This T cell receptor beta chain was captured in a study of glioma-infiltrating T cells. TCR alpha and beta CDR3 regions were amplified from RNA using iRepertoire nested multiplex PCR. TCRdb re-analysed the multiplex PCR reads in MiXCR, keeping a single row per CDR3 protein. In the table there are 400,000 or so distinct CDR3 sequences, around 45% of which are singletons. The germline V gene encodes CDR1 LNHNV and CDR2 YYDKDF (reference sequence). The V end was cut by 0 bases, the J end by 5 bases, with 15 bases between. The CDR3 consists of 16 residues. As regards this clonotype: A much larger clone lies one base from this, so it may be a read error.

The gene calls are TRBV15 and TRBJ2-3, with TRBD1 as a possible D gene (6 bases). The receptor's source is a human donor with low-grade glioma or glioblastoma, undergoing nonglioma brain surgery, or in good health (not recorded which). Sequencing used glioma tissue, nonneoplastic brain tissue, or PBMCs (not recorded which). The CDR3 bases are TGTGCCACCAGCAGAGATCTAGGGGGAGTAGGAGATACGCAGTATTTT. It codes for CATSRDLGGVGDTQYF.